This entry describes one T cell receptor (beta chain). Its antigen remains unknown. V lost 0 bases and J lost 6; bases outside the gene matches: 6. CDR1 and CDR2 from the germline V gene are SGHRS and YFSETQ. CDR3 size: 15 residues. The source of the sample is a study of siplizumab effects on memory and regulatory T cells. Study-wide results and caveats: Reactions containing siplizumab showed mappable alloreactive CD4+ clones averaging roughly 70% Treg-derived, versus 25% to 30% in controls. Among sequences traceable to unstimulated CD4+ memory cells, alloreactive ones were significantly reduced by siplizumab. Naive T cells appeared more varied than memory cells and looked like key alloresponse contributors.

In each sample, roughly 10^5 TCR templates were assayed. Clones were sequenced by immunoSEQ multiplex PCR, and TCRdb holds only the in-frame ones, with some missing. The repertoire holds 90,000 to 95,000 clones, with 93% as singletons. Material for sequencing was CD8+ T cells sorted from blood. The J gene is TRBJ2-1, the V gene TRBV5-1; 7 nucleotides align to TRBD2. The receptor comes from a human donor in good health. The CDR3 sequence: CASSLAGRTPNEQFF. The CDR3 DNA follows: TGCGCCAGCAGCTTGGCCGGGAGGACCCCCAATGAGCAGTTCTTC.